The sequence of this T cell receptor (beta chain) was determined in a study of T-cell reconstitution after alpha-beta-depleted transplantation in children (dated by TCRdb to the mid-2010s). Concerning the study at large: Using TCR repertoire profiling, the study quantitatively followed how T-cell immune reconstitution unfolded in children after TCRalphabeta/CD19-depleted allogeneic hematopoietic cell transplantation.

Note on this clonotype: There is no known antigen for this receptor. The CDR3 does not end in the conserved phenylalanine or tryptophan, so this is likely a read error.

CDR1 and CDR2 are drawn from the germline V gene: SGHTA, FQGNSA. The CDR3 has 11 residues if both end residues are counted. Here the CDR3 DNA is all that survives: 33 bases in frame from base 1. At the junction V is shortened by 6 bases and J by 4 bases, with 7 bases in between. Library method: PCR. The reads were generated on an Illumina HiSeq 2500. To normalize quantification of the TCRbeta repertoire, the TCR libraries were built with molecular barcoding that relied on unique molecular identifiers. The public reads were quality trimmed at Q25 with fastp and then assembled into clones with MiXCR by TCRdb, keeping productive beta chains. Entries are consolidated by CDR3 protein sequence, retaining the most common genes and DNA. The sample records roughly 500,000 distinct CDR3 sequences, around a third of which are singletons. The ten largest clones represent less than 2.5% of the sample.

The sample in question was PBMCs from the stem cell graft donor, obtained from the stem cell graft. The rearrangement combines TRBV7-2 with TRBJ2-7; the D gene lacks a confident call. The receptor was isolated from a human donor who donated a stem cell graft to a child with aplastic anemia. The CDR3: CASSSRYEQYL. The nucleotide sequence is given as TGTGCCAGCAGTTCAAGATACGAGCAGTACTTG.